Below, one T cell receptor (beta chain) is given with its context. The sample originates from a study of control samples from healthy donors and cancer patients. The assay was immunoSEQ multiplex PCR, and TCRdb's table has in-frame clones only and misses some. The profile shows tens of thousands of clones, around 94% of them singletons. The CDR3 runs to 13 residues. Trimming stripped 10 bases from V and 5 bases from J, with 15 bases between. Per the germline V gene, CDR1 is MDHEN and CDR2 is SYDVKM. V is TRBV28 and J is TRBJ1-5, with a weak D call TRBD1 (6 bases). The clonotype originates from a woman aged 18 to 35 in good health. Source material: blood. The CDR3 DNA sequence: TGTGCCATAACGGGACACTTAGATCAGCCCCAGCATTTT. It specifies CAITGHLDQPQHF.